This T cell receptor beta chain emerged from a study of T cell repertoires in cytomegalovirus infection (dated by TCRdb to between 2018 and 2021). Notes on the research overall: The peptide stimulations were aimed at well-studied HLA-B-restricted epitopes as well as recently identified HLA-C-restricted CMV epitopes, whose presentation resists viral immunomodulation. Because public TCR beta signatures pointed to carriage of CMV infection together with the matching HLA type, the HLA type of each donor mattered for the analysis. The investigation overall reported the following: The ex vivo response was dominated by HLA-C-restricted CMV-specific TCR beta clonotypes, which also provided the single most frequent clonotype in two of eight donors. Carriers of CMV infection plus the relevant HLA type were discriminated by the cumulative frequency of public TCR beta family members in the study cohort and in an independent 352-donor cohort.

In the paper's terms, the treatment or condition label means: in vitro stimulation with specific CMV peptide epitopes to enrich CMV-specific T cells. From the germline V gene, CDR1 is SGHVS and CDR2 is FQNEAQ. The CDR3 covers 15 residues, taking in both the cysteine and the phenylalanine. CDR3 DNA only is kept here, 45 bases in frame from base 1. Trimmed from V: 6 bases; trimmed from J: 5 bases; junction bases lacking a gene match: 10. For this clonotype: Its antigen is still unknown. Nothing much larger sits one base from this clone, and base qualities are not available.

Sequencing used an Illumina HiSeq 1500. TCRdb applied fastp at Q25 and MiXCR to the public reads, then kept only in-frame beta chains. Rows with one shared CDR3 protein collapse into an entry with the most common genes and DNA. The sample contains some 480,000 distinct CDR3 sequences, 30% to 40% of them found a single time. About 17% of the sample is held by the ten biggest clonotypes. The source is a human donor in good health (CMV status not recorded). Some clones in this sample may be carry-over from other donors' samples. Material: cultured PBMCs, obtained from culture after CMV antigen stimulation. The rearrangement combines TRBV7-8 with TRBJ2-1; the junction holds 7 bases that match TRBD1. The CDR3 amino acid sequence is: CASSRTGTANNEQFF. The nucleotide sequence reads TGTGCCAGCAGTCGTACCGGGACAGCCAACAATGAGCAGTTCTTC. Beyond the CDR3, the reference TRBV7-8 and TRBJ2-1 genes provide the residues; the full variable domain reads: GAGVSQSPRYKVAKRGQDVALRCDPISGHVSLFWYQQALGQGPEFLTYFQNEAQLDKSGLPSDRFFAERPEGSVSTLKIQRTQQEDSAVYLCASSRTGTANNEQFFGPGTRLTVL.